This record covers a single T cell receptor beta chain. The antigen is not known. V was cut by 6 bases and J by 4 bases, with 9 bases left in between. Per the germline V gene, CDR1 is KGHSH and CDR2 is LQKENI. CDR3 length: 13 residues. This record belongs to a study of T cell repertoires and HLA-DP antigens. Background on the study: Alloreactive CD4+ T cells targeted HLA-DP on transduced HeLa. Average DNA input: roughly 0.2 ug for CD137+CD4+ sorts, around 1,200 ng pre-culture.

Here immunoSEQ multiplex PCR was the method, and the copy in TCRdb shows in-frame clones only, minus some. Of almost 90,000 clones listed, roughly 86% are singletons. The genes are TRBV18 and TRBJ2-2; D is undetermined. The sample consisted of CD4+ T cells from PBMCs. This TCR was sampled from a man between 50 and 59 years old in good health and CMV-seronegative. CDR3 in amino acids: CASSLDSTGELFF. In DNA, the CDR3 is TGTGCCAGCTCCCTTGACTCCACCGGGGAGCTGTTTTTT.